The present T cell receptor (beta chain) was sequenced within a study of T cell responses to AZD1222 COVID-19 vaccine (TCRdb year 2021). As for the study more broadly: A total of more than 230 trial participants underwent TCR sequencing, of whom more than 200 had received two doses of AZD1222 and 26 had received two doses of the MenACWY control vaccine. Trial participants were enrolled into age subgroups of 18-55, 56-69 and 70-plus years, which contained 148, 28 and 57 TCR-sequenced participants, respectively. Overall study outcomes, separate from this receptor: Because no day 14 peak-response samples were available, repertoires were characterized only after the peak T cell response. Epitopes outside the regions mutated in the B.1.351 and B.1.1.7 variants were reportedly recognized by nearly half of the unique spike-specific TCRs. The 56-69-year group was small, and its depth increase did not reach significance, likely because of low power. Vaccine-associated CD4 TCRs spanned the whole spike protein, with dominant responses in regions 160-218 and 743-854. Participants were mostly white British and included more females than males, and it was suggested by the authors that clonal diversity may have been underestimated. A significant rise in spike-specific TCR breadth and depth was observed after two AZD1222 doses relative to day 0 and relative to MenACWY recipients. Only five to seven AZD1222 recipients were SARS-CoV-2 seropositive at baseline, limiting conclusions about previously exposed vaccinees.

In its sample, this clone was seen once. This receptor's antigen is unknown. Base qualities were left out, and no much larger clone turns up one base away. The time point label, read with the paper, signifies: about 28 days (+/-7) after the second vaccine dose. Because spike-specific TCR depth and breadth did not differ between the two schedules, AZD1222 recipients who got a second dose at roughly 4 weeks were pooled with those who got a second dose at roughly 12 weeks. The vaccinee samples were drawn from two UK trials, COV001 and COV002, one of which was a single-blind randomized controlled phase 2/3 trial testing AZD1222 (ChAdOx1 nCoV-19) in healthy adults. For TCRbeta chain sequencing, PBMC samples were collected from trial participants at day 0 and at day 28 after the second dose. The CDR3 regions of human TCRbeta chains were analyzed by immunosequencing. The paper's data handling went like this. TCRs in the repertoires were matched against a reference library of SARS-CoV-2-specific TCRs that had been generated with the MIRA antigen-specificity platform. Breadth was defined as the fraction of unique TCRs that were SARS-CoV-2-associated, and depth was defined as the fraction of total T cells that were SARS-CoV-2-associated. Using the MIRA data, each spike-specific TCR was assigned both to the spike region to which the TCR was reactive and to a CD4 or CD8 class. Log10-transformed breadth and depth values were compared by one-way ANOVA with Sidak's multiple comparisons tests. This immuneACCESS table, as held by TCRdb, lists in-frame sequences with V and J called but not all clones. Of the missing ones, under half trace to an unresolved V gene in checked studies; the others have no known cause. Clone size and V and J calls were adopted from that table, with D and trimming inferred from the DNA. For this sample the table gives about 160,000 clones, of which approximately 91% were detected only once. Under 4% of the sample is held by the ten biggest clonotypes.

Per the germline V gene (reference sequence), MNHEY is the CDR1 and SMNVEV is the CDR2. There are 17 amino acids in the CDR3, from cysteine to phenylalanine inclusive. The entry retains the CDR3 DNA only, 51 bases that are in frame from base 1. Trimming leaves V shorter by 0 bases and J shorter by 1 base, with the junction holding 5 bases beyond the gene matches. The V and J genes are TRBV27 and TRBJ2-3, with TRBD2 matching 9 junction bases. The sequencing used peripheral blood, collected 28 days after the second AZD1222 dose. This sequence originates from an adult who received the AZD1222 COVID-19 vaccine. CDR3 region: CASSLSGLAYRTDTQYF. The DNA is TGTGCCAGCAGTTTATCGGGACTAGCTTATCGCACAGATACGCAGTATTTT.